These T cell receptor beta chains were read from a single sample in a study of blood T cell repertoires in COVID-19. Profiled with immunoSEQ multiplex PCR; TCRdb holds only in-frame clones, not every one. Of 140,000 to 150,000 clones in the sample, more than 75% are singletons; the top ten hold over 10%. Sequencing input: peripheral blood. These TCRs come from a man in his sixties with active or convalescent COVID-19. Each CDR3 is given with its conserved first and last residue. A D gene is named only where the DNA matches it firmly. Expanded clones are given a class, and other clones once, few, many or no size at all.

J: TRBJ1-1
D: TRBD1
size: NA
V: TRBV19
DNA: TGTGCCAGTAGTATAGATCAGCAGGGGGCACTCAGGCCTGAAGCTTTCTTT
CDR3: CASSIDQQGALRPEAFF

J: TRBJ2-3
D: NA
size: NA
V: TRBV7-9
DNA: TGTGCCAGCAGCTTAGCTAGGGGAGATACGCAGTATTTT
CDR3: CASSLARGDTQYF

J: TRBJ2-7
D: TRBD1
size: NA
V: TRBV5-1
DNA: TGCGCCAGCAGCGCCAATAGCGGACAGGGGGCGCATGAGCAGTACTTC
CDR3: CASSANSGQGAHEQYF

J: TRBJ2-2
D: NA
size: NA
V: TRBV20-1
DNA: TGCAGTGCTAGTAGGCCGGGCACCGGGGAGCTGTTTTTT
CDR3: CSASRPGTGELFF

J: TRBJ1-4
D: NA
size: NA
V: TRBV25-1
DNA: TGTGCCTCCCAATGGGGCCCAGGTGAAAAACTGTTTTTT
CDR3: CASQWGPGEKLFF

J: TRBJ2-3
D: NA
size: NA
V: TRBV21-1
DNA: TGTGCCAGCCCTTACCAGACGGCCAGGTGGGATACGCAGTATTTT
CDR3: CASPYQTARWDTQYF

J: TRBJ2-1
D: TRBD2
size: NA
V: TRBV7-9
DNA: TGTGCCAGCAGCCCACCGCCTAGACTAGCGGTATACAATGAGCAGTTCTTC
CDR3: CASSPPPRLAVYNEQFF

J: TRBJ2-7
D: TRBD2
size: few
V: TRBV10-3
DNA: TGTGCCATCCGGGGGGACGACTCCTACGAGCAGTACTTC
CDR3: CAIRGDDSYEQYF

J: TRBJ2-7
D: NA
size: NA
V: TRBV27
DNA: TGTGCCACCAACTCGGCGGGGCGGCTGGAGCAGTACTTC
CDR3: CATNSAGRLEQYF

J: TRBJ2-6
D: NA
size: NA
V: TRBV5-1
DNA: TGCGCCAGCAGCTTGGCGGGCTCTGGGGCCAACGTCCTGACTTTC
CDR3: CASSLAGSGANVLTF

J: TRBJ2-1
D: NA
size: NA
V: TRBV6-5
DNA: TGTGCCAGCATGGAGTCAATTCGGGACAATGAGCAGTTCTTC
CDR3: CASMESIRDNEQFF

J: TRBJ2-3
D: NA
size: NA
V: TRBV7-2
DNA: TGTGCCAGCACGGAAGCCAGCGGCCGCACAGATACGCAGTATTTT
CDR3: CASTEASGRTDTQYF

J: TRBJ1-2
D: NA
size: few
V: TRBV27
DNA: TGTGCCAGCAGTCCCTCGGGGCCTTTCGGGGGTGGCTACACCTTC
CDR3: CASSPSGPFGGGYTF

J: TRBJ2-3
D: TRBD1
size: once
V: TRBV11-2
DNA: TGTGCCAGCAGCTTTGGGGCAGGGGGAGATACGCAGTATTTT
CDR3: CASSFGAGGDTQYF

J: TRBJ1-1
D: TRBD1
size: once
V: TRBV4-1
DNA: TGCGCCAGCAGCCCTGGACAGGGTTTAGTCACTGAAGCTTTCTTT
CDR3: CASSPGQGLVTEAFF

J: TRBJ1-6
D: TRBD1
size: NA
V: TRBV27
DNA: TGTGCCAGCAGTTTCGGGACAGGGAGAAATTCACCCCTCCACTTT
CDR3: CASSFGTGRNSPLHF

J: TRBJ1-6
D: TRBD1
size: NA
V: TRBV5-6
DNA: TGTGCCAGCAGCCCTCGACAGGGGGCTTATAATTCACCCCTCCACTTT
CDR3: CASSPRQGAYNSPLHF

J: TRBJ2-7
D: NA
size: NA
V: TRBV7-8
DNA: TGTGCCAGCAGCTATCAGGGGTCCTACGAGCAGTACTTC
CDR3: CASSYQGSYEQYF

J: TRBJ1-2
D: TRBD1
size: NA
V: TRBV5-6
DNA: TGTGCCAGCAGGGGGACAGGGGGCGGATATGGCTACACCTTC
CDR3: CASRGTGGGYGYTF

J: TRBJ2-1
D: TRBD2
size: few
V: TRBV5-4
DNA: TGTGCCAGCAGCTTGGGCGCCCTCAGCGGGGTGTACAATGAGCAGTTCTTC
CDR3: CASSLGALSGVYNEQFF

J: TRBJ1-4
D: NA
size: NA
V: TRBV19
DNA: TGTGCCAGTATTATGACAGCGACGGCTAGGAAACTGTTTTTT
CDR3: CASIMTATARKLFF

J: TRBJ1-1
D: TRBD1
size: NA
V: TRBV2
DNA: TGTGCCAGAGGACAGGGCCCTTTGTTACGGAACACTGAAGCTTTCTTT
CDR3: CARGQGPLLRNTEAFF

J: TRBJ2-3
D: NA
size: NA
V: TRBV24-1
DNA: TGTGCCACCAGTGATTTGCGGACAGGCACAGATACGCAGTATTTT
CDR3: CATSDLRTGTDTQYF

J: TRBJ1-1
D: NA
size: NA
V: TRBV5-1
DNA: TGCGCCAGCAGCTTCGTCACAGGATCAAGGAACACTGAAGCTTTCTTT
CDR3: CASSFVTGSRNTEAFF

J: TRBJ2-7
D: NA
size: NA
V: TRBV21-1
DNA: TGTGCCAGCAGCAGGGATAGCGGGAGTTACGAGCAGTACTTC
CDR3: CASSRDSGSYEQYF

J: TRBJ1-2
D: NA
size: NA
V: TRBV2
DNA: TGTGCCAGCAGTGAGGAGGGGAGCTATGGCTACACCTTC
CDR3: CASSEEGSYGYTF

J: TRBJ1-2
D: NA
size: NA
V: TRBV6-5
DNA: TGTGCCAGCAGAGAGACAGATTTCTATGGCTACACCTTC
CDR3: CASRETDFYGYTF

J: TRBJ2-1
D: TRBD2
size: few
V: TRBV27
DNA: TGTGCCAGCAGCCGGACTAGCGGGACCTACAATGAGCAGTTCTTC
CDR3: CASSRTSGTYNEQFF

J: TRBJ1-3
D: NA
size: NA
V: TRBV6-5
DNA: TGTGCCAGCAGTTACAAACAGGATGACTCTGGAAACACCATATATTTT
CDR3: CASSYKQDDSGNTIYF

J: TRBJ1-4
D: NA
size: NA
V: TRBV4-1
DNA: TGCGCCAGCAGCCTCCCAGGGAGGACTAATGAAAAACTGTTTTTT
CDR3: CASSLPGRTNEKLFF